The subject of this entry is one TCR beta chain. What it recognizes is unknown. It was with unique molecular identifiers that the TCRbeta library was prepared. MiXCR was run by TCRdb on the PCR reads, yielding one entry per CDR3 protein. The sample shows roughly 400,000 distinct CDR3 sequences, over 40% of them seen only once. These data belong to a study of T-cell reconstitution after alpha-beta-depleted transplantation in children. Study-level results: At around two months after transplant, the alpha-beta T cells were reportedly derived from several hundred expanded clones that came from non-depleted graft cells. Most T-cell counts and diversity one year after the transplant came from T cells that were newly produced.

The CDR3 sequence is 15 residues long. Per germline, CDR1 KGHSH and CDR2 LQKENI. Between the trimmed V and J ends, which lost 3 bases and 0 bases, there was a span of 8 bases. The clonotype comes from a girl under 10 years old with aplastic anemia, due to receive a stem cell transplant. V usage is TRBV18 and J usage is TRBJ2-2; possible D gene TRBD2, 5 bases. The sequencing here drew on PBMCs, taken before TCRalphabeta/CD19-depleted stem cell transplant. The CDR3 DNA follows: TGTGCCAGCTCACCGGGAGAGGCGAACACCGGGGAGCTGTTTTTT. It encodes CASSPGEANTGELFF.